This T cell receptor (beta chain) was recovered during a study of T cells in Graves' hyperthyroidism and ophthalmopathy. Broader study findings: The model's output predicted ophthalmopathy at a median of 6.5 months prior to onset.

Amplified regions were TCR beta CDR3 sequences from RNA transcripts. With the HTBI primer set, the TCR CDR3 went through a first round of RT-PCR. TCRdb re-analysed the multiplex PCR reads in MiXCR, keeping a single row per CDR3 protein. The repertoire includes more than 450,000 distinct CDR3 sequences, 15% to 20% of them detected once, and 45% to 50% sits in the top ten. Inclusion characteristics of ophthalmopathy patients comprised a Clinical Activity Score of at least 3, a NOSPECS grade of at least 4, and duration under 3 months. Thyroid ultrasound, orbital computed tomography, clinical symptoms, and serum thyroxine and TRAb underpinned diagnoses. For this clonotype: Its antigen is unknown.

Material for sequencing was blood. The TCR sequence derives from a man in his forties with Graves' ophthalmopathy.

The CDR3 DNA sequence: TGTGCCAGCAGTTTCGGGACAGGAGGAACCTACGAGCAGTACTTC. Protein: CASSFGTGGTYEQYF. V is TRBV2 and J is TRBJ2-7, with TRBD1 matching 8 bases. Unmatched junction bases numbered 8, after V lost 5 bases and J lost 2 bases. The CDR3 length is 15 residues. CDR1 is SNHLY, CDR2 FYNNEI, per germline.